The 3 T cell receptor beta chains reported below all come from one sample, sequenced in a study of shared clonotypes between healthy human individuals. Only in-frame clones appear in the TCRdb table, and some are missing; sequencing was by immunoSEQ multiplex PCR. The table lists approximately 500,000 clones, around 79% of them singletons. Sequencing used PBMCs. These receptors all stem from a middle-aged woman in good health. Some clones in this sample may be carry-over from other donors' samples.

In this sample, this clone turned up once. Within the sample, other DNA sequences also encode this same CDR3. The rearrangement joins TRBV5-1 to TRBJ1-2, with a weak D call TRBD1 (5 bases). The CDR3 is 14 amino acids. Germline values: CDR1 SGHRS, CDR2 YFSETQ. Trimming shortened V by 1 base and J by 2 bases, and 9 bases separated the two germline ends. The CDR3 region is CASSLTGSNYGYTF. The CDR3 nucleotides are TGCGCCAGCAGCTTGACAGGTAGCAACTATGGCTACACCTTC.

The chain recombines TRBV6-5 with TRBJ2-7, with D perhaps given as TRBD1 or TRBD2 (6 bases each). Trimming stripped 5 bases from V and 3 bases from J, with 11 bases between. Germline V lookup: CDR1 MNHEY, CDR2 SVGAGI. CDR3 length equals 13 residues. CDR3 sequence reads: CASSEGGSYEQYF. CDR3 DNA sequence: TGTGCCAGCAGTGAGGGGGGCAGCTACGAGCAGTACTTC.

The J gene is TRBJ2-7, the V gene TRBV10-1, with D tentatively TRBD1 (6 bases). This CDR3 is built from 14 residues. The germline V gene has CDR1 WNHNN and CDR2 SYGVQD (reference sequence). The germline V and J ends were trimmed by 4 bases and 6 bases, with 16 bases remaining between them. The CDR3 loop is CASSAGVRTGEQYF. CDR3 sequence (DNA): TGCGCCAGCAGTGCAGGGGTAAGGACTGGCGAGCAGTACTTC.